The 20 T cell receptor beta chains given below trace back to one sample, sequenced in a study of T cells in Graves' hyperthyroidism and ophthalmopathy. Amplified TCR beta CDR3 regions derived from RNA transcripts. When the TCR CDR3 underwent first-round RT-PCR, the HTBI primer set was used. TCRdb itself ran the multiplex PCR reads through MiXCR, one entry per CDR3 protein. This table has about 480,000 distinct CDR3 sequences, around an eighth appearing once. The specimen sequenced was blood. The receptors originated from a woman aged 18-29 years with Graves' hyperthyroidism.

This clonotype was counted many times. DNA for the CDR3: TGCAGTGCTAGGGGGACTAGCGGGAAGACAGATACGCAGTATTTT. Protein sequence: CSARGTSGKTDTQYF. The genes are TRBV20-1 and TRBJ2-3, with TRBD2 matching 13 bases. Germline CDR1 reads DFQATT; CDR2 reads SNEGSKA (reference sequence). The V segment lost 3 bases and the J segment 3 bases; nucleotides outside the gene matches: 3. The CDR3 is 15 residues long.

For this clonotype: A single base separates this from a much larger clone, so it may be a read error. The rearrangement uses TRBV11-2 and TRBJ2-7; D may be TRBD2 (6 bases). The germline gives CDR1 SGHAT, CDR2 FQNNGV. The CDR3 is 15 residues long. The germline V and J ends were trimmed by 4 bases and 7 bases, with 20 bases remaining between them. The CDR3 region has the DNA TGTGCCAGCAGCTCACCTAAGACGGGAGCCCATGAGCAGTACTTC. Its translation is CASSSPKTGAHEQYF.

This clonotype was detected many times. The chain is built from TRBV27 and TRBJ1-4; D ambiguous. The CDR3 has 16 amino acids. The ends were cut back, 3 bases at V and 0 bases at J, with 11 bases in the middle. CDR1 and CDR2 from the germline V gene are MNHEY and SMNVEV (reference sequence). The CDR3 here is CASSFTADATNEKLFF. CDR3 bases: TGTGCCAGCAGTTTCACAGCAGATGCAACTAATGAAAAACTGTTTTTT.

This clonotype has at least ten counts. The genes are TRBV27 and TRBJ2-1, with 8 bases fitting TRBD2. V shed 5 bases and J 6 bases; nucleotides not matched to a gene: 6. CDR1 and CDR2 from the germline V gene are MNHEY and SMNVEV (reference sequence). The CDR3 runs to 14 residues. This CDR3 is CASSTGSGINEQFF. Here the CDR3 DNA reads TGTGCCAGCAGTACGGGTAGCGGGATCAATGAGCAGTTCTTC.

Only a few counts were recorded for this clonotype. This chain connects TRBV29-1 to TRBJ1-1; D gene uncertain. V lost 5 bases, J lost 8 bases, and 9 bases lay in between. The V gene's germline CDR1 is SQVTM and CDR2 ANQGSEA. The CDR3 is 10 amino acids. The CDR3 coding sequence is TGCAGCGTTCTCCAGTGGGAAGCTTTCTTT. As protein: CSVLQWEAFF.

The chain links TRBV11-1 to TRBJ1-2, with D perhaps matching TRBD1 (5 bases). The CDR3 has 17 amino acids. V lost 1 base and J lost 0, with 15 bases in between. The germline gives CDR1 SGHAT, CDR2 FQDESV (reference sequence). CDR3 loop: CASSLGWGRSSNYGYTF. CDR3 in DNA: TGTGCCAGCAGCTTAGGGTGGGGACGATCCTCTAACTATGGCTACACCTTC.

This sequence joins TRBV29-1 and TRBJ1-3; D is unclear. Per germline, CDR1 SQVTM and CDR2 ANQGSEA. V was trimmed by 5 bases and J by 0 bases, leaving 11 bases between them. The CDR3 has 14 residues. CDR3 residues: CSVRSPDSGNTIYF. The CDR3 coding sequence is TGCAGCGTTCGCAGCCCTGACTCTGGAAACACCATATATTTT.

This clonotype was counted only a few times. Given a much more abundant clone one base away, this may be a read error. V and J are TRBV12-3 or TRBV12-4 and TRBJ1-4; 8 bases align to TRBD1. This CDR3 has 15 residues. CDR3 nucleotides: TGTGCCAGCAGTCCTCGGACAGGGACTAATGAAAGACTGTTTTTT. Amino acids: CASSPRTGTNERLFF.

This clonotype was seen at least ten times. This chain uses TRBV12-3 or TRBV12-4 with TRBJ2-7; D not resolved. Deletions cut 1 base from V and 2 bases from J, with 9 bases between. This CDR3 has 14 residues. The CDR3 reads CASSLGSGPYEQYV. Written as DNA, the CDR3 is TGTGCCAGCAGTTTAGGTTCCGGACCCTACGAGCAGTACGTC.

The V and J genes are TRBV7-9 and TRBJ1-2; D perhaps matches TRBD1 (6 bases). With 1 base removed from V and 4 bases from J, the gap between germline ends came to 16 bases. Germline values: CDR1 SEHNR, CDR2 FQNEAQ (reference sequence). The CDR3 spans 16 residues. CDR3 sequence: CASSLDPFRTAYGYTF. The CDR3 DNA follows: TGTGCCAGCAGCTTAGACCCCTTTAGGACAGCCTATGGCTACACCTTC.

This clonotype was seen repeatedly, ten times or more. This rearrangement joins TRBV10-3 to TRBJ2-7; 14 bases are shared with TRBD2. The junction had 9 bases not matched to a gene; V was cut back by 11 bases and J by 0 bases. The CDR3 runs 16 residues. CDR1 and CDR2 (germline): ENHRY, SYGVKD. CDR3 DNA sequence: TGTGCCGCAGGGACTAGCGGGAGATCAAACTCCTACGAGCAGTACTTC. It yields the protein CAAGTSGRSNSYEQYF.

This clonotype was seen ten or more times. The chain employs TRBV27 and TRBJ2-1; 10 nucleotides align to TRBD2. Trimming took 5 bases from V and 6 from J; bases not matched to a gene: 4. This CDR3 is built from 14 residues. Germline V CDR1 and CDR2: MNHEY, SMNVEV (reference sequence). CDR3 amino acids: CASSLAGDGNEQFF. The DNA for the CDR3 is TGTGCCAGCAGTCTAGCGGGAGATGGCAATGAGCAGTTCTTC.

This rearrangement joins TRBV2 to TRBJ2-3; TRBD2 might be the D (6 bases). The germline CDR1 and CDR2 sequences are SNHLY and FYNNEI. The CDR3 extends over 15 amino acids. V lost 4 bases and J 0 bases, leaving 11 bases between the germline ends. This CDR3 reads CASSVGEASTDTQYF. In DNA form, the CDR3 reads TGTGCCAGCAGTGTTGGGGAGGCCAGCACAGATACGCAGTATTTT.

This clonotype occurred a few times. The V and J genes are TRBV11-3 and TRBJ2-1; the match to TRBD1 covers 12 bases. CDR1 is SGHNT and CDR2 is YENEEA in the germline V gene. Trimming at V came to 0 bases and at J to 5 bases, leaving 2 bases not matched to a gene. The CDR3 spans 16 residues. The CDR3 loop is CASSLDWDRGHNEQFF. CDR3 nucleotides: TGTGCCAGCAGCTTAGATTGGGACAGGGGGCACAATGAGCAGTTCTTC.

This clonotype was observed many times. The chain uses TRBV30 and TRBJ1-5; D not certain. Per the germline V gene, CDR1 is GTSNPN and CDR2 is SVGIG (reference sequence). The V end was cut by 0 bases, the J end by 3 bases, with 12 bases between. The CDR3 is 15 residues long. The CDR3 is CAWSVRAVFNQPQHF. DNA for the CDR3: TGTGCCTGGAGTGTACGGGCAGTCTTCAATCAGCCCCAGCATTTT. Full variable domain (outside the CDR3, taken from reference TRBV30 and TRBJ1-5): SQTIHQWPATLVQPVGSPLSLECTVEGTSNPNLYWYRQAAGRGLQLLFYSVGIGQISSEVPQNLSASRPQDRQFILSSKKLLLSDSGFYLCAWSVRAVFNQPQHFGDGTRLSIL.

This clonotype was detected ten times or more. The chain has TRBV5-8 and TRBJ1-4; D is ambiguous. This CDR3 is 14 amino acids long. V was shortened by 3 bases and J by 8 bases, with 14 bases between the two germline ends. The germline V gene encodes CDR1 SGHTS and CDR2 YDEGEE. The CDR3 is CASSSDLMGEKLFF. The CDR3 DNA reads TGTGCCAGCAGCTCGGATCTCATGGGGGAAAAACTGTTTTTT.

This clonotype appeared many times. CDR3 protein: CSVPSRRGDTGELFF. The CDR3 nucleotides read TGCAGCGTGCCATCGAGGCGGGGGGACACCGGGGAGCTGTTTTTT. The V gene is TRBV29-1, the J gene TRBJ2-2, with 8 nucleotides matching TRBD2. The V segment lost 6 bases and the J segment 3 bases; nucleotides outside the gene matches: 9. The CDR3 loop spans 15 amino acids. Germline values: CDR1 SQVTM, CDR2 ANQGSEA.

This clonotype was seen ten or more times. This chain links TRBV10-1 with TRBJ1-1; D is possibly TRBD1 (5 bases). The CDR3 is 16 amino acids. The germline CDR1 and CDR2 sequences are WNHNN and SYGVQD (reference sequence). V was clipped by 2 bases and J by 2 bases, with 15 bases between them. CDR3 residues: CASSERPGRGNTEAFF. CDR3 sequence (DNA): TGCGCCAGCAGTGAGCGACCGGGACGGGGAAACACTGAAGCTTTCTTT.

This clonotype was counted between two and nine times. The rearrangement uses TRBV4-1 and TRBJ2-6; no clear D gene. Germline CDR1 MGHRA, CDR2 YSYEKL. V was clipped by 8 bases and J by 4 bases, with 12 bases between them. The CDR3 length is 14 residues. CDR3 loop: CASVAAPGANVLTF. CDR3 nucleotide sequence: TGCGCCAGCGTGGCGGCGCCCGGGGCCAACGTCCTGACTTTC.

This clonotype was counted only a few times. The V and J genes are TRBV19 and TRBJ1-2, with 10 bases fitting TRBD1. Germline V gene sequence: CDR1 LNHDA, CDR2 SQIVND (reference sequence). J gave up 3 bases and V 6 bases, and 13 bases lay outside the gene matches. The CDR3 has 17 residues. For the CDR3, the DNA is TGTGCCAGTAGAACGACAGGGGGCCAACTTAGTGACTATGGCTACACCTTC. This translates into CASRTTGGQLSDYGYTF.